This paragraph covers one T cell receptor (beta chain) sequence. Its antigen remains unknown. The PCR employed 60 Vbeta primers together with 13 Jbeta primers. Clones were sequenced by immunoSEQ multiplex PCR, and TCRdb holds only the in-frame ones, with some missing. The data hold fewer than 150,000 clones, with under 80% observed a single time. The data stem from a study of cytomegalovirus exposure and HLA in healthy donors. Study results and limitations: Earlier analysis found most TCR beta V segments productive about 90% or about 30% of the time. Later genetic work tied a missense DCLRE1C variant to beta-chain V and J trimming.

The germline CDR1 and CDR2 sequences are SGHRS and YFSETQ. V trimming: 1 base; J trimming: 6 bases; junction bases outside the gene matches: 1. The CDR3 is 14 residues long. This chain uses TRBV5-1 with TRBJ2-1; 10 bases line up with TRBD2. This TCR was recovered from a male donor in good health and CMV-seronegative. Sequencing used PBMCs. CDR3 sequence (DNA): TGCGCCAGCAGCTTGACTAGCGGGGTCAATGAGCAGTTCTTC. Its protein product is CASSLTSGVNEQFF.